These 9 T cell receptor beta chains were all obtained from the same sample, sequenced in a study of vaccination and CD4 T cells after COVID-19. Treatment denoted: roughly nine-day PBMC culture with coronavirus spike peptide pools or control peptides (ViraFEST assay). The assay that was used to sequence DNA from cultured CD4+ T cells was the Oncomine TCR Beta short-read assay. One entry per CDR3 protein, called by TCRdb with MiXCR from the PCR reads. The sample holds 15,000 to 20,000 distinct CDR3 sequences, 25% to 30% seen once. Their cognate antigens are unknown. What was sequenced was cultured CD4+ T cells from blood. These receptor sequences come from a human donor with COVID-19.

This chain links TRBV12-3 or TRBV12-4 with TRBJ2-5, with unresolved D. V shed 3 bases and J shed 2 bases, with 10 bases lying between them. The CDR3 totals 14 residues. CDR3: CASSFHPRQETQYF. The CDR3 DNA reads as TGTGCCAGCAGTTTCCACCCACGGCAAGAGACCCAGTACTTC.

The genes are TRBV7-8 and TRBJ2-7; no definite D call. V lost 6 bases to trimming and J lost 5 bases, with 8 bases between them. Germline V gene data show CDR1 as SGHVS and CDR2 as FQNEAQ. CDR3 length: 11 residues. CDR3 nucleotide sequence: TGTGCCAGCAGGGAAGGGAACGAGCAGTACTTC. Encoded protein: CASREGNEQYF.

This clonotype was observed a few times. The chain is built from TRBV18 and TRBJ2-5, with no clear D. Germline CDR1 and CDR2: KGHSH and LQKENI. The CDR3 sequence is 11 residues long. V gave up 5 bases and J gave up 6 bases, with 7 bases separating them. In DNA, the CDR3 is TGTGCCAGCTCAGCGGCACAGACCCAGTACTTC. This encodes CASSAAQTQYF.

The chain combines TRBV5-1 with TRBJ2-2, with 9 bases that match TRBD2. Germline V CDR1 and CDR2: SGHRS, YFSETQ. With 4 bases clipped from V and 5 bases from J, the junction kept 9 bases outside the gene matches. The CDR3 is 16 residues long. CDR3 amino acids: CASSPGSGGRTGELFF. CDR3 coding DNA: TGCGCCAGCAGCCCCGGTAGCGGGGGACGGACCGGGGAGCTGTTTTTT.

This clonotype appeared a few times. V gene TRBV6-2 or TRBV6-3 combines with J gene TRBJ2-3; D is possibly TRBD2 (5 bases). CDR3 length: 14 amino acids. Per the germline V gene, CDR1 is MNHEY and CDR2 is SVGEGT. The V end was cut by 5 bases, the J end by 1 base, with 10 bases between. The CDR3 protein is CASSMGSGTDTQYF. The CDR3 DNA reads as TGTGCCAGCAGTATGGGTAGCGGCACAGATACGCAGTATTTT.

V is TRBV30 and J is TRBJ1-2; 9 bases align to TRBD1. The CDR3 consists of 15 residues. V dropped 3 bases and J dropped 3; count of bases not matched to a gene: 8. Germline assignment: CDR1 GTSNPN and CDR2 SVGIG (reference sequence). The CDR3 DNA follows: TGTGCCTGGAGCCGGGACAGGGCTTTTCACTATGGCTACACCTTC. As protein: CAWSRDRAFHYGYTF. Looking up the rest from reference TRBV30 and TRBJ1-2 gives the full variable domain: SQTIHQWPATLVQPVGSPLSLECTVEGTSNPNLYWYRQAAGRGLQLLFYSVGIGQISSEVPQNLSASRPQDRQFILSSKKLLLSDSGFYLCAWSRDRAFHYGYTFGSGTRLTVV.

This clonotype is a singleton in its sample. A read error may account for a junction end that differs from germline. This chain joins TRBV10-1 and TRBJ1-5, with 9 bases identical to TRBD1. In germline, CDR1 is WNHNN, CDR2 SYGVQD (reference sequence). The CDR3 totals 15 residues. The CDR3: CASNESGTGMQPQHF. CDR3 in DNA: TGCGCCAGCAATGAGTCGGGGACAGGGATGCAGCCCCAGCATTTT.

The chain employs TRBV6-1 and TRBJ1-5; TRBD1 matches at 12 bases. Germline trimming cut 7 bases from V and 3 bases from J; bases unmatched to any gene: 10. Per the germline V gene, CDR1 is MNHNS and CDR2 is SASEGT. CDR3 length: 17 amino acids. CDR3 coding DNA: TGTGCCAGCACGGGACAGGGGGCGCCGGGAGCCAATCAGCCCCAGCATTTT. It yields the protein CASTGQGAPGANQPQHF.

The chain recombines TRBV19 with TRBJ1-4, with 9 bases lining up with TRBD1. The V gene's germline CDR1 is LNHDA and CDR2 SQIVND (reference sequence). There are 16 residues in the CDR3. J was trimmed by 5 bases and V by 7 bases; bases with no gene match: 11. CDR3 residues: CASTLTTGTGNEKLFF. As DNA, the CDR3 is TGTGCCAGTACCCTAACCACCGGGACAGGGAATGAAAAACTGTTTTTT.